In its sample, the clone carrying this T cell receptor beta chain was seen many times. This entry belongs to a study of neurological immune-mediated disorders. The CDR3 has 16 residues. From germline, CDR1 is SGDLS and CDR2 YYNGEE. After removal of 4 bases from V and 5 bases from J, the junction contained 10 bases not matched to a gene. TCRdb fed the 5' RACE reads into MiXCR, producing one record per CDR3 protein. The sample has 55,000 to 70,000 distinct CDR3 sequences, over 10% seen once; the top ten hold less than 2%. V is TRBV9 and J is TRBJ2-1, with 9 bases identical to TRBD2. The sequenced sample was PBMCs. This receptor was identified in a man in his fifties or sixties in good health. The CDR3 region has the DNA TGTGCCAGCAGCTCCCAGCTAGCGGGGTTAAACAATGAGCAGTTCTTC. This codes for CASSSQLAGLNNEQFF.